This T cell receptor (beta chain) derives from a study of blood T cell repertoires in COVID-19. Whole-study context: Acute and convalescent COVID-19 samples came from the United States, Italy and Spain. Nucleic acid was either cDNA or gDNA, and it came from T cells, B-cell-depleted T cells, or PBMCs.

The V gene's germline CDR1 is MDHEN and CDR2 SYDVKM. Trimming took 5 bases from V and 10 from J; bases not matched to a gene: 8. This CDR3 comprises 14 residues. In the authors' methods: Reference gene primer amplification gave estimated nucleated cell counts. The repertoire was sequenced with immunoSEQ multiplex PCR; TCRdb's copy has only in-frame clones and lacks some. V, J and clone size are taken as reported in that table, and D and trimming were inferred from the DNA itself. This sample has fewer than 40,000 clones, with roughly nine tenths found just once. The table lists this clone with a count of one.

This sequence originates from a human donor in a cohort sampled during active COVID-19. V and J are TRBV28 and TRBJ1-1, with TRBD1 identical over 12 bases. Material for sequencing was peripheral blood. CDR3 coding DNA: TGTGCCAGCAGTATGGGACAGGGGGCTTTAAGAGCTTTCTTT. Translated: CASSMGQGALRAFF.